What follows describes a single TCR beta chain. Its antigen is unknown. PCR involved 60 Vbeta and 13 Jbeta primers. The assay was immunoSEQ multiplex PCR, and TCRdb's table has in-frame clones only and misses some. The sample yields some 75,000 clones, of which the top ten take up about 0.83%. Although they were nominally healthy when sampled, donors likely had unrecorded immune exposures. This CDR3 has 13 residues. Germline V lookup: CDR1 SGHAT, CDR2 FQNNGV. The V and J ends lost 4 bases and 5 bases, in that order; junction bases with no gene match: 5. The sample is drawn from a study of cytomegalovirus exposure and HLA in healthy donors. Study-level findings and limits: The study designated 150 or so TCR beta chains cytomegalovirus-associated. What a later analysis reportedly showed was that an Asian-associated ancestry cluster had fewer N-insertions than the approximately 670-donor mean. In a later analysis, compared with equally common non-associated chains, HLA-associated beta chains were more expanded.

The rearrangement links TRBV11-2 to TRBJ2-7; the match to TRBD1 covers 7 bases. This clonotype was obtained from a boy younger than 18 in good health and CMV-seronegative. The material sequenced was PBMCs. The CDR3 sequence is CASSSYRGNEQYF. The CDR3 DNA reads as TGTGCCAGCAGCTCATACAGGGGCAACGAGCAGTACTTC.